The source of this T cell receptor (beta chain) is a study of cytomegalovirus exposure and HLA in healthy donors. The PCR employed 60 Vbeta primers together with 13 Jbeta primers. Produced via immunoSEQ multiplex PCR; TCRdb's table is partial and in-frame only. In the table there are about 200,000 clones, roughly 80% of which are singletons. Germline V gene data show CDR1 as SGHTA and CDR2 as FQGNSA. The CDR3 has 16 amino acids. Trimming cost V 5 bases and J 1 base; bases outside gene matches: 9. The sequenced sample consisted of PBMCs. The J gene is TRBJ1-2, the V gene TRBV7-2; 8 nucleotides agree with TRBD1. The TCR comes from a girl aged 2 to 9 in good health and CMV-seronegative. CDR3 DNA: TGTGCCAGCAGCCGAGACAGGGGCGCCTTTAACTATGGCTACACCTTC. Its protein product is CASSRDRGAFNYGYTF.